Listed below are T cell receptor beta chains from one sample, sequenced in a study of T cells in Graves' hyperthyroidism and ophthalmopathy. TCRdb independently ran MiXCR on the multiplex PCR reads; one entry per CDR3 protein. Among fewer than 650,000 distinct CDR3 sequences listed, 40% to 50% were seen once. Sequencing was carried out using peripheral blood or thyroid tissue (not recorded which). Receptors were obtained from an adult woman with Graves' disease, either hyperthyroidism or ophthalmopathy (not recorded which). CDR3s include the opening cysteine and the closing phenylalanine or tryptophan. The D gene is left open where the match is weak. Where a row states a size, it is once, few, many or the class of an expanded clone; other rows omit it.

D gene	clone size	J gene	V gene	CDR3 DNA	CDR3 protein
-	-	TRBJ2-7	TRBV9	TGTGCCAGCAGCGTAAATGGGGGCGAGCAGTACTTC	CASSVNGGEQYF
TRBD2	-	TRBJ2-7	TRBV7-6	TGTGCCAGCAGCTTCAGGGGTGCGGGAGGATCCTACGAGCAGTACTTC	CASSFRGAGGSYEQYF
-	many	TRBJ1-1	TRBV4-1	TGCGCCAGCAGTAATCAGTTGAACACTGAAGCTTTCTTT	CASSNQLNTEAFF
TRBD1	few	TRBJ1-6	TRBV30	TGTGCCTGGAAAAGGACAGGGGGGGATTCACCCCTCCACTTT	CAWKRTGGDSPLHF
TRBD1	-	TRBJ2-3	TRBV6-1	TGTGCCAGCAGTGGCCCGGACAGGGCATATTTT	CASSGPDRAYF
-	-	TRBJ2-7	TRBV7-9	TGCGCCAGCAGCCAAGAGCCGACCTCGTACGAGCAGTACTTC	CASSQEPTSYEQYF
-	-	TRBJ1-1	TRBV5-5	TGTGCCAGCAGCCTGCCCACAGGTAAAGCTTTCTTT	CASSLPTGKAFF
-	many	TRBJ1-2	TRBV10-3	TGTGCCATCAGTGATGGAAGTAACTATGGCTACACCTTC	CAISDGSNYGYTF
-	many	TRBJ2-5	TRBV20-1	TGCAGTGCCTCCGACATGAGCCAAGAGACCCAGTACTTC	CSASDMSQETQYF
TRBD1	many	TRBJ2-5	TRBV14	TGTGCCAGCAGCCAAGGGGACAGGGCCTTCCAAGAGACCCAGTACTTC	CASSQGDRAFQETQYF
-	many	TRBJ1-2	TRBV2	TGTGCCAGCAGTGAAGCGCTTATCCAGGGGGGCTACACCTTC	CASSEALIQGGYTF
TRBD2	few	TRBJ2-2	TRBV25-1	TGTGCCAGCAGTGAAGTTGACGGGAGGGGGAACACCGGGGAGCTGTTTTTT	CASSEVDGRGNTGELFF
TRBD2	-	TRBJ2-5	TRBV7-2	TGTGCCAGCAGTAAAGCGGGGATTGAAGAGACCCAGTACTTC	CASSKAGIEETQYF
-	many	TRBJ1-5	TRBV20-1	TGCAGTGCTAGAGTGGGGGGCGCGGGCAATCAGCCCCAGCATTTT	CSARVGGAGNQPQHF
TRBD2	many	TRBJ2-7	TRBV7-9	TGTGCCAGCAGCCCCCCGGGGACTAGCGGGAGGAACGAGCAGTACTTC	CASSPPGTSGRNEQYF
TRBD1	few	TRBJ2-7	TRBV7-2	TGTGCCAGCAGCCCGACAGGGCCAGGGGGAGAGCAGTACTTC	CASSPTGPGGEQYF
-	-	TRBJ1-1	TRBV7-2	TGTGCCAGCAGACTAGCCCCGGGGTTCAGTGAAGCTTTCTTT	CASRLAPGFSEAFF
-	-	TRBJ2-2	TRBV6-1	TGTGCCAGCAGTGAATTACAGGGGAACACCGGGGAGCTGTTTTTT	CASSELQGNTGELFF
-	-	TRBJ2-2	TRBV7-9	TGTGCCAGCAGCCAAGATTTGGGATTTGGCACCGGGGAGCTGTTTTTT	CASSQDLGFGTGELFF
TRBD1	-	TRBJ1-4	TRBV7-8	TGTGCCAGCAGCACTATTACAGGGGTTGGAAAACTGTTTTTT	CASSTITGVGKLFF
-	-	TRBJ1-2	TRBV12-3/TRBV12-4	TGTGCCAGCAGCCCCAGCGGGGCACCTCACGCCTATGGCTACACCTTC	CASSPSGAPHAYGYTF
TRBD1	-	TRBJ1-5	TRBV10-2	TGCGCCAGCAGCAAAGACAGGGGGCGAGGCAATCAGCCCCAGCATTTT	CASSKDRGRGNQPQHF
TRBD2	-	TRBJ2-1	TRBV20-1	TGCAGTGCTAGATTTAGCGGGAGGATCAATGAGCAGTTCTTC	CSARFSGRINEQFF
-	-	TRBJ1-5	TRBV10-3	TGTGCCATCAGTGCACAAAAGGGCCTAAGCAATCAGCCCCAGCATTTT	CAISAQKGLSNQPQHF
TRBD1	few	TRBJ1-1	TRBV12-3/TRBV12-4	TGTGCCAGCGTACCGACAGGGTTGAACACTGAAGCTTTCTTT	CASVPTGLNTEAFF
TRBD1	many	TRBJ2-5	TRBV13	TGTGCCAGCAGCTTATGGACAGGGGGAGAGACCCAGTACTTC	CASSLWTGGETQYF
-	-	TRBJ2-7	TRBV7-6	TGTGCCAGCAGCAGCGTTCGCGGTGGCACCAAGGCTCACGAGCAGTACTTC	CASSSVRGGTKAHEQYF
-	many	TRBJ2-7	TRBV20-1	TGCAGTGCTCCCCCCATAGCCGGGATCTACGAGCAGTACTTC	CSAPPIAGIYEQYF
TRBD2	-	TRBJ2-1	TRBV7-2	TGTGCCAGCAGCTTAGCCTCGGCGGGAGGCTACAATGAGCAGTTCTTC	CASSLASAGGYNEQFF
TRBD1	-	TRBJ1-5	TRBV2	TGTGCCAGCAGTGAGGACAGGGGCCGTAGCAATCAGCCCCAGCATTTT	CASSEDRGRSNQPQHF
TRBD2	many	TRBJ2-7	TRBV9	TGTGCCAGCAGCGTCCATTGGCTAGCGGGAGAAGAGCAGTACTTC	CASSVHWLAGEEQYF
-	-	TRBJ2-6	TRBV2	TGTGCCAGCATGGACCCAGGGGTTGGGGCCAACGTCCTGACTTTC	CASMDPGVGANVLTF
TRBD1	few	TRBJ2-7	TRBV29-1	TGCAGCGTTGCAGGGGACAGTAACGGCCCTTACGAGCAGTACTTC	CSVAGDSNGPYEQYF
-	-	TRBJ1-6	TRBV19	TGTGCCAGCAGCTTACTCCCGGGGGCGAGATCCTATAATTCACCCCTCCACTTT	CASSLLPGARSYNSPLHF
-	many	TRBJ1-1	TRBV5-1	TGCGCCAGCAGCCCTTTTGGGGGGTCCACTGAAGCTTTCTTT	CASSPFGGSTEAFF
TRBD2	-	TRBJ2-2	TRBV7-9	TGTGCCAGCAGCTTGCTAGCGGGAGATACCGGGGAGCTGTTTTTT	CASSLLAGDTGELFF
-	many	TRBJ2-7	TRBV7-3	TGTGCCAGCTCCCTTTCGGGGGGCCTGTCCTACGAGCAGTACTTC	CASSLSGGLSYEQYF
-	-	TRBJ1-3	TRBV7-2	TGTGCCAGCAGCTTACCCAGAAACACCATATATTTT	CASSLPRNTIYF
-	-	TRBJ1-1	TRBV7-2	TGTGCCAGCAGCCTACAGGCAGGGGCCCGCACTGAAGCTTTCTTT	CASSLQAGARTEAFF
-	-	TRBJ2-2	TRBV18	TGTGCCAGCTCACCGTCAAAGGTCGGGGAGCTGTTTTTT	CASSPSKVGELFF
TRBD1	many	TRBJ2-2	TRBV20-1	TGCAGTGCTAGAGGGGACAGGGGTCTCCCCGGGGAGCTGTTTTTT	CSARGDRGLPGELFF
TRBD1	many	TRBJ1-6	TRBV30	TGTGCACTCGCGACAGGGCCGGATTCACCCCTCCACTTT	CALATGPDSPLHF
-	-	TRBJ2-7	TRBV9	TGTGCCAGCAGCGGTGATCGCCCCGCCGAGCAGTACTTC	CASSGDRPAEQYF
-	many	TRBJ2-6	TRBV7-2	TGTGCCAGCGGGCTCAGCTCTGGGGCCAACGTCCTGACTTTC	CASGLSSGANVLTF
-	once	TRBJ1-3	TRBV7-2	TGTGCCAGCGGCCCTCAGTTAAGCTCTGGAAACACCGTATATTTT	CASGPQLSSGNTVYF
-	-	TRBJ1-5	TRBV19	TGTGCCAGTAGTGAAGGGATCAGGGCTCAGCCCCAGCATTTT	CASSEGIRAQPQHF
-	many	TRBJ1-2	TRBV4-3	TGCGCCAGCAGCCCCGAGGGGCAGGGAGTCTATGGCTACACCTTC	CASSPEGQGVYGYTF
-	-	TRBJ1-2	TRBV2	TGTGCCAGCAGTGTAGGGGCCTGGGGCTACACCTTC	CASSVGAWGYTF
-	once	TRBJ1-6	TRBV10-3	TGTGCCATCAGTGCTAGTATCAATAATTCACCCCTCCACTTT	CAISASINNSPLHF
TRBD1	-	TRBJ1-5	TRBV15	TGTGCCACCAGCAGAGCCCCGGGACAGGGCGTCCCGAGGACCCAGCATTTT	CATSRAPGQGVPRTQHF
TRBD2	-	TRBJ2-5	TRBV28	TGTGCCAGCTCGGGACTAGTTATAGAGACCCAGTACTTC	CASSGLVIETQYF
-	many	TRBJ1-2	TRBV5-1	TGCGCCAGCAGCCGGAACGGGGAGCGTGGCTACACCTTC	CASSRNGERGYTF
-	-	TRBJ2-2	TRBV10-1	TGTGCCAGCAGTAACGGGAACAGTGGAACCGGGGAGCTGTTTTTT	CASSNGNSGTGELFF